This section outlines one TCR beta chain sequence together with its context. Its target is not known. The data belong to a study of cytomegalovirus exposure and HLA in healthy donors. About the research overall: From HLA-typed donors, an early data release held 70 million to 100 million unique TCRs. Study-wide findings and caveats: No immune exposure information besides CMV serostatus was available. Some V segments, including TRBV6-2 and TRBV6-3, were excluded as indistinguishable.

PCR primers comprised 60 Vbeta and 13 Jbeta primers. The assay was immunoSEQ multiplex PCR, and TCRdb's table has in-frame clones only and misses some. The sample lists more than 150,000 clones, approximately 81% occurring once. Between the trimmed V and J ends, which lost 4 bases and 2 bases, there was a span of 19 bases. CDR1 is SGHDT and CDR2 is YYEEEE in the germline V gene. CDR3 length: 16 residues. This rearrangement joins TRBV5-6 to TRBJ2-7; D possibly corresponds to TRBD2 (6 bases). The TCR was taken from a boy younger than 10 in good health and CMV-seronegative. The specimen sequenced was PBMCs. Written as DNA, the CDR3 is TGTGCCAGCAGCCCTCTTCTAGCAGGCGGGACCTACGAGCAGTACTTC. This encodes CASSPLLAGGTYEQYF.